The entry that follows covers one T cell receptor beta chain sequence. This sample stems from a study of OX40 agonist ivuxolimab in advanced cancers. The repertoire was sequenced with immunoSEQ multiplex PCR; TCRdb's copy has only in-frame clones and lacks some. Here the sample spans 70,000 to 80,000 clones, over 80% being singletons. The receptor comes from an adult with an advanced solid tumor such as melanoma, head and neck, liver or kidney cancer. The starting material was CD4+ or CD8+ T cells sorted from blood, obtained in a trial of the OX40 agonist ivuxolimab.

This CDR3 is CASRQGIGHEQYF. The DNA for the CDR3 is TGCGCCAGCAGACAGGGTATCGGTCACGAGCAGTACTTC. The V call is TRBV10-2, the J call TRBJ2-7; perhaps TRBD1 as D (6 bases). The germline CDR1 and CDR2 sequences are WSHSY and SAAADI. CDR3 length: 13 residues. Trimming took 6 bases from V and 5 from J, leaving 14 bases between them.